Listed below are T cell receptor beta chains from one sample, sequenced in a study of cytomegalovirus exposure and HLA in healthy donors. The method was immunoSEQ multiplex PCR; TCRdb's version includes in-frame clones alone and lacks a portion of them. The sample shows approximately 40,000 clones, approximately 80% of them seen only once. Sequencing was carried out using PBMCs. These receptors all come from a woman aged 40 to 50 in good health and CMV-seronegative. The CDR3 runs from the conserved cysteine through the conserved F or W. The D gene is left open where the match is weak. Clone size is given for some rows only: seen once, a few or many times, or a class if the clone is expanded.

-,TRBV4-3,TRBJ2-2,few,TGCGCCAGCAGCGACGTCGGGGAGAACACCGGGGAGCTGTTTTTT,CASSDVGENTGELFF
TRBD2,TRBV10-3,TRBJ2-2,few,TGTGCCATCAGTGAGTCGCATTCACTAGCGGGGAGTGAGGAGCTGTTTTTT,CAISESHSLAGSEELFF
TRBD1,TRBV7-6,TRBJ2-2,-,TGTGCCAGCAGCGGAGGACAGGACTCGAACACCGGGGAGCTGTTTTTT,CASSGGQDSNTGELFF
-,TRBV5-4,TRBJ2-7,-,TGTGCCAGCAGCTTGGACAGATCCTACGAGCAGTACTTC,CASSLDRSYEQYF
-,TRBV19,TRBJ1-1,-,TGTGCCAGTAGTAAAAGAGGGGGTGAAATGAACACTGAAGCTTTCTTT,CASSKRGGEMNTEAFF
TRBD1,TRBV5-1,TRBJ1-6,once,TGCGCCAGCAGCAACGGACAGGGAAACTCCTCACCCCTCCACTTT,CASSNGQGNSSPLHF
-,TRBV7-9,TRBJ1-1,-,TGTTCCAGCAGCTTAGATACAGGGATAGCTTTCTTT,CSSSLDTGIAFF
-,TRBV9,TRBJ2-5,-,TGTGCCAGCAGCGTAGGTTCGACAGCAGAGCTTCAAGAGACCCAGTACTTC,CASSVGSTAELQETQYF
TRBD1,TRBV6-5,TRBJ2-5,-,TGTGCCAGCAGTTTGGGACAGGGGGAGACCCAGTACTTC,CASSLGQGETQYF
-,TRBV11-2,TRBJ2-3,-,TGTGCCAGCAGCCCGGCCAGAGGTACGCAGTATTTT,CASSPARGTQYF
-,TRBV7-3,TRBJ1-2,-,TGTGCCAGCAGCCCAGACAGGAACTATGGCTATACCTTC,CASSPDRNYGYTF
TRBD1,TRBV10-2,TRBJ2-7,-,TGCGCCACCTCAACCCACACAGGGGTTGCCTACGAGCAGTACTTC,CATSTHTGVAYEQYF
TRBD2,TRBV4-1,TRBJ2-1,-,TGCGCCAGCAGCCAACGGGGGGGCAATGAGCAGTTCTTC,CASSQRGGNEQFF
TRBD1,TRBV7-9,TRBJ2-1,-,TGTGCCAGCAGCTCTACCGGGACAGGGGCCCAAAATGAGCAGTTCTTC,CASSSTGTGAQNEQFF
-,TRBV9,TRBJ1-3,-,TGTGCCAGCAGCGTCGCAGGGCCTGGAAACACCATATATTTT,CASSVAGPGNTIYF
-,TRBV9,TRBJ2-2,few,TGTGCCAGCAGCCAGGGGGGCCGTACCGGGGAGCTGTTTTTT,CASSQGGRTGELFF
-,TRBV2,TRBJ1-2,-,TGTGCCAGCGGGAGGGAGGCAGACTATGGCTACACCTTC,CASGREADYGYTF
TRBD2,TRBV19,TRBJ2-4,few,TGTGCCAGTAGTTTGACTAGCGGGGAAAAAAACATTCAGTACTTC,CASSLTSGEKNIQYF
TRBD2,TRBV6-6,TRBJ2-5,-,TGTGCCAGCAGTTACTCGTCTAGCGGGGGGGCTGAGACCCAGTACTTC,CASSYSSSGGAETQYF
-,TRBV7-3,TRBJ2-1,-,TGTGCCAGCAGCTTAGGGGCGGGGCAGTCCTACAATGAGCAGTTCTTC,CASSLGAGQSYNEQFF
TRBD1,TRBV5-1,TRBJ2-7,-,TGCGCCAGCAGCTTGAGCGACAGGGGCCACGAGCAGTACTTC,CASSLSDRGHEQYF
TRBD2,TRBV6-5,TRBJ2-2,-,TGTGCCAGCAGAGGCGGGGGAACGGGCACCGGGGAGCTGTTTTTT,CASRGGGTGTGELFF
-,TRBV7-2,TRBJ1-6,-,TGTGCCAGCAGCTCCGATCGGGGGAACAATTCACCCCTCCACTTT,CASSSDRGNNSPLHF
TRBD2,TRBV4-1,TRBJ2-3,-,TGCGCCAGCAGCCCTACTAGCGGGGGAACAGATACGCAGTATTTT,CASSPTSGGTDTQYF
TRBD1,TRBV19,TRBJ1-2,-,TGTGCCAGTAGTCTTCTCGACAGGGGCCAGGGTGGCTACACCTTC,CASSLLDRGQGGYTF
-,TRBV28,TRBJ1-4,few,TGTGCCAGCAGTTTACCACGGAATGAAAAACTGTTTTTT,CASSLPRNEKLFF
-,TRBV27,TRBJ1-1,-,TGTGCCAGCAGTGGCAGGGTCCACACTGAAGCTTTCTTT,CASSGRVHTEAFF
-,TRBV5-1,TRBJ2-5,-,TGCGCCAGCAGCTTGGGCTTATTGGCCCCTTACCAAGAGACCCAGTACTTC,CASSLGLLAPYQETQYF
-,TRBV9,TRBJ1-1,-,TGTGCCAGCAGCCGGGACTCGAACACTGAAGCTTTCTTT,CASSRDSNTEAFF
-,TRBV2,TRBJ1-2,few,TGTGCCAGCAGTGAAGAACAGGACTATGGCTACACCTTC,CASSEEQDYGYTF
TRBD1,TRBV7-9,TRBJ1-2,-,TGTGCCAGCAGCCGAGGACAGGGGTATGGCTACACCTTC,CASSRGQGYGYTF
-,TRBV19,TRBJ2-2,-,TGTGCCAGTAGTATAGGGTGGGAGAGGGCCGGGGAGCTGTTTTTT,CASSIGWERAGELFF
TRBD2,TRBV7-2,TRBJ2-3,-,TGTGCCAGCAGCTTAATGGGACTAGCTGAGCCAGATACGCAGTATTTT,CASSLMGLAEPDTQYF
-,TRBV7-9,TRBJ1-2,once,TGTGCCAGCAGCTTCACAAATACAGGGAAGGATGGCTACACCTTC,CASSFTNTGKDGYTF
TRBD2,TRBV19,TRBJ2-1,-,TGTGCCAGTAGTATCCCGGGAGGGGGGACCAATGAGCAGTTCTTC,CASSIPGGGTNEQFF
TRBD2,TRBV6-5,TRBJ2-5,-,TGTGCCAGCAGCGTTGCTGGCGGGGGTATGGAGACCCAGTACTTC,CASSVAGGGMETQYF
-,TRBV2,TRBJ1-2,-,TGTGCCAGCACGGGGGATCCTCCGAACTATGGCTACACCTTC,CASTGDPPNYGYTF
-,TRBV28,TRBJ1-3,once,TGTGCCAGCAGCCCTGGCGGGAGGTTGGGTCACACCATATATTTT,CASSPGGRLGHTIYF
-,TRBV29-1,TRBJ2-7,-,TGCAGCGTTGACGACAACCCCAACTACGAGCAGTACTTC,CSVDDNPNYEQYF